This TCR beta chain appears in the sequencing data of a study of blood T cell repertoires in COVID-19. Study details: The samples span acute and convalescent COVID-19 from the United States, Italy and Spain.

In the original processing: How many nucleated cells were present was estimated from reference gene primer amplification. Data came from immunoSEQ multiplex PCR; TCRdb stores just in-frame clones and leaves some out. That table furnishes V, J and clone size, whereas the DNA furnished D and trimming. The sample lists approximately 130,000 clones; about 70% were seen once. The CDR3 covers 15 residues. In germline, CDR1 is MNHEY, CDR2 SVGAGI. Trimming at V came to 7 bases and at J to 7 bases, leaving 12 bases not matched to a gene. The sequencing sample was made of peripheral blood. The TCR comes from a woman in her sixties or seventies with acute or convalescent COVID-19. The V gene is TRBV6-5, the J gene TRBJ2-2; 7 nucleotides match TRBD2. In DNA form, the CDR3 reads TGTGCCAGCATTGGACTAGTGGGTGTAAGCGGGGAGCTGTTTTTT. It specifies CASIGLVGVSGELFF.